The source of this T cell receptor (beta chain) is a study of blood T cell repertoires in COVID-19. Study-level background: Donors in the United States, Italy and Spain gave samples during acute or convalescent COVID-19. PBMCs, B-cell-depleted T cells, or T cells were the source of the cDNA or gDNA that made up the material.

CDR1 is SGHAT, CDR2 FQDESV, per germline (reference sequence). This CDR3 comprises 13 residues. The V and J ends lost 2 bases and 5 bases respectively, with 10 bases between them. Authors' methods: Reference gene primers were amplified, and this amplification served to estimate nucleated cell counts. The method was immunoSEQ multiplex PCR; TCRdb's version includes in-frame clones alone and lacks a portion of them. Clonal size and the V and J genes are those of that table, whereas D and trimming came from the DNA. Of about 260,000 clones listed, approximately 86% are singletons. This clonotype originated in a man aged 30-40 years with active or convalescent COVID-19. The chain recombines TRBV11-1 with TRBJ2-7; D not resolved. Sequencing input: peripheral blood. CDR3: CASSLNQVNEQYF. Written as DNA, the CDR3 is TGTGCCAGCAGCTTAAATCAGGTTAACGAGCAGTACTTC.